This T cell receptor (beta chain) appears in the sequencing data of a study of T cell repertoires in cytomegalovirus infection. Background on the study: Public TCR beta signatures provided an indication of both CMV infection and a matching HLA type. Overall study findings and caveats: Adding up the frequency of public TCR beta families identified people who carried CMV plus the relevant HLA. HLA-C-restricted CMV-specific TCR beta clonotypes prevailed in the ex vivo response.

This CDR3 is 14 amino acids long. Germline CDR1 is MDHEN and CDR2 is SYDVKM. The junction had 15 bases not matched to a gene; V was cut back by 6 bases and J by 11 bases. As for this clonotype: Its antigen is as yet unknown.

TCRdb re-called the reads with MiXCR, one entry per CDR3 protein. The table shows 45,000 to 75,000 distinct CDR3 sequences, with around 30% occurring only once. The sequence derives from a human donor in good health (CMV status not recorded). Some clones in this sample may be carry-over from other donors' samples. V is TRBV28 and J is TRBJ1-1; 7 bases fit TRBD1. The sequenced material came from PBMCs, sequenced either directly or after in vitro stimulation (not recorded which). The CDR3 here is CASRTAGTATGAFF. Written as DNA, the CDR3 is TGTGCCAGCAGAACCGCCGGGACAGCCACTGGGGCTTTCTTT.